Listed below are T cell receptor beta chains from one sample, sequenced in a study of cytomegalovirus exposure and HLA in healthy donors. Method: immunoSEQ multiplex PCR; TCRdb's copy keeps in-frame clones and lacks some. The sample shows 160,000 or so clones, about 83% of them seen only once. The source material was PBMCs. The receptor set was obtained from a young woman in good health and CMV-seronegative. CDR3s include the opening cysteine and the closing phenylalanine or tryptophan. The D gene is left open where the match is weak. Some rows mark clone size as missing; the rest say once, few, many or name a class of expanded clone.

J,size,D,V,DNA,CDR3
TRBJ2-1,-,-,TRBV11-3,TGTGCCAGCAGCCCAGGGTCGGGTGTATCGGATGAGCAGTTCTTC,CASSPGSGVSDEQFF
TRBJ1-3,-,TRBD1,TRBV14,TGTGCCAGCAGCCGGGGACAGGGCGTCTCTGGAAACACCATATATTTT,CASSRGQGVSGNTIYF
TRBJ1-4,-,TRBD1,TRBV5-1,TGCGCCAGCAGCCTGGGACAGATTACTGAAAAACTGTTTTTT,CASSLGQITEKLFF
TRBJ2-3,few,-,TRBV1,TGCACCAGCAGCCGGCGGGGGTTCACAGATACGCAGTATTTT,CTSSRRGFTDTQYF
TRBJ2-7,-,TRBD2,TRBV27,TGTGCCAGCAGTCCCGGGACTAGTCGCCACGAGCAGTACTTC,CASSPGTSRHEQYF
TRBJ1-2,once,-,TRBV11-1,TGTGCCAGCAGCTCGGGACTCTCTGGCTACACCTTC,CASSSGLSGYTF
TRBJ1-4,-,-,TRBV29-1,TGCAGCGTTGAAGTGGGAGGAGGTGGCGAAAAACTGTTTTTT,CSVEVGGGGEKLFF
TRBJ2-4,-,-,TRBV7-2,TGTGCCAGCAGCCCCCAGGTAGCCAAAAACATTCAGTACTTC,CASSPQVAKNIQYF
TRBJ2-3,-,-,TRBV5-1,TGCGCCAGCAGCTTGCTAGCGTGGGCAGATACGCAGTATTTT,CASSLLAWADTQYF
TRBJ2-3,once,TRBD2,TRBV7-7,TGTGCCAGCAGCTTAGGCGGGAGGGCAGATACGCAGTATTTT,CASSLGGRADTQYF
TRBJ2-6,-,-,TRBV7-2,TGTGCCAGCAGCTTAGTATTGGCCGCCAGCTCTGGGGCCAACGTCCTGACTTTC,CASSLVLAASSGANVLTF
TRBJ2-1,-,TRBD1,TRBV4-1,TGCGCCAGCAGCCTCGTAGGACAGGCAAGCTCCTACAATGAGCAGTTCTTC,CASSLVGQASSYNEQFF
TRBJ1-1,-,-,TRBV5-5,TGTGCCAGCAGCATGGGTGGGGCTGTGAACACTGAAGCTTTCTTT,CASSMGGAVNTEAFF
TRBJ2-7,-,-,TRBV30,TGTGCCTGGAGTCCGCAGGGCATCTACGAGCAGTACTTC,CAWSPQGIYEQYF
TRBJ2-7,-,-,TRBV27,TGTGCCAGCAGCCCCGACAGTTCCTCCTACGGGCAGTACTTC,CASSPDSSSYGQYF
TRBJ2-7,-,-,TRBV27,TGTGCCAGCCGCCGAGGGTCCTACGAGCAGTACTTC,CASRRGSYEQYF
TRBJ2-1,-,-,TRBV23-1,TGCGCCAGCAGTCAATCCCGGGGAACAATCTACAATGAGCAGTTCTTC,CASSQSRGTIYNEQFF
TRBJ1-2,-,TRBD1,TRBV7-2,TGTGCCAGCAACTTTCTACAGGGGTTAAGGAAGGGAGGCTACACCTTC,CASNFLQGLRKGGYTF
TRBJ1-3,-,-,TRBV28,TGTGCCAGCAGTTTCGGGTTCTCTGGAAACACCATATATTTT,CASSFGFSGNTIYF
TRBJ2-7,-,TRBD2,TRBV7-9,TGTGCCAGCAGCTTAGGACTAGCTGGCTACGAGCAGTACTTC,CASSLGLAGYEQYF
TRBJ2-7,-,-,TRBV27,TGTGCCAGCAGTTTACGAGGCGGTTCCACAGGCAATAACGAGCAGTACTTC,CASSLRGGSTGNNEQYF
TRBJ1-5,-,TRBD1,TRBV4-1,TGCGCCAGCAGCCAAGTGGGACAGGGGTCCAATCAGCCCCAGCATTTT,CASSQVGQGSNQPQHF